The next 14 T cell receptor beta chains were all read from a single sample in a study of cytomegalovirus exposure and HLA in healthy donors. Researchers ran the PCR with 60 Vbeta and 13 Jbeta primers. TCRdb keeps only in-frame clones here, not all; method: immunoSEQ multiplex PCR. The sample has about 170,000 clones, 73% seen once; the top ten hold under 7%. The sequenced material came from PBMCs. These receptors all stem from a woman between 18 and 29 years old in good health and CMV-seropositive.

This chain connects TRBV5-4 to TRBJ2-1; D may be TRBD2 (5 bases). V was clipped by 0 bases and J by 14 bases, with 15 bases between them. Germline V gene data show CDR1 as SGHNT and CDR2 as YYREEE (reference sequence). The CDR3 sequence is 13 residues long. The CDR3 here is CASSLASEGRKFF. For the CDR3, the DNA is TGTGCCAGCAGCTTGGCTTCTGAAGGGAGAAAGTTCTTC.

This chain links TRBV6-5 with TRBJ2-2, with TRBD1 identical over 9 bases. Germline-derived CDR1 and CDR2 are MNHEY and SVGAGI. CDR3 length equals 16 residues. V was pared by 4 bases and J by 6 bases, with 9 bases of the junction left unmatched. CDR3 protein: CASSSLAGQGPGELFF. CDR3 nucleotides: TGTGCCAGCAGTTCTTTGGCGGGACAGGGTCCCGGGGAGCTGTTTTTT.

The chain recombines TRBV7-8 with TRBJ1-4; tentatively, D is TRBD1 (6 bases). CDR1 is SGHVS and CDR2 is FQNEAQ in the germline V gene. The CDR3 spans 18 residues. The V end was cut by 4 bases, the J end by 8 bases, with 26 bases between. The CDR3 loop reads CASSSHQSGQSRGEKLFF. Written as DNA, the CDR3 is TGTGCCAGCAGCTCACACCAATCTGGACAGTCGCGGGGGGAAAAACTGTTTTTT.

This clone was counted between two and nine times. The chain employs TRBV11-2 and TRBJ2-3, with a tentative D call TRBD2 (6 bases). The V and J ends lost 0 bases and 11 bases respectively, with 15 bases between them. Germline CDR1 reads SGHAT; CDR2 reads FQNNGV. The CDR3 is made up of 14 amino acids. CDR3 sequence: CASSLDIGGSGQYF. For the CDR3, the DNA is TGTGCCAGCAGCTTAGATATTGGAGGGTCGGGGCAGTATTTT. The entire variable domain, with the rest obtained from reference TRBV11-2 and TRBJ2-3, is as follows: EAGVAQSPRYKIIEKRQSVAFWCNPISGHATLYWYQQILGQGPKLLIQFQNNGVVDDSQLPKDRFSAERLKGVDSTLKIQPAKLEDSAVYLCASSLDIGGSGQYFGPGTRLTVL.

This chain joins TRBV28 and TRBJ1-2, with D tentatively TRBD1 (6 bases). CDR1 is MDHEN and CDR2 is SYDVKM in the germline V gene. The CDR3 contains 14 residues. Trimming left V 6 bases short and J 7 bases short, with 18 bases between. The CDR3 sequence is CASSQIQGVGGYTF. As DNA, the CDR3 is TGTGCCAGCAGCCAAATACAGGGAGTTGGTGGCTACACCTTC.

The chain recombines TRBV6-5 with TRBJ2-3, with D possibly matching TRBD2 (5 bases). The CDR3 sequence is 13 residues long. V gave up 11 bases and J gave up 8 bases, with 20 bases separating them. From germline, CDR1 is MNHEY and CDR2 SVGAGI. CDR3 amino acids: CAGTASGSGTQYF. The DNA of the CDR3 is TGTGCCGGCACTGCTTCGGGGAGTGGTACGCAGTATTTT.

This clone was recorded once. The CDR3 loop reads CASSQEPTGTVGNTIYF. CDR3 DNA sequence: TGTGCCAGCAGCCAAGAACCGACAGGGACAGTCGGAAACACCATATATTTT. The gene calls are TRBV4-2 and TRBJ1-3; 7 nucleotides match TRBD1. The V gene end was trimmed by 0 bases and the J gene end by 4 bases; junction bases not matched to a gene: 9. The V gene's germline CDR1 is LGHNA and CDR2 YNFKEQ. This CDR3 has 17 amino acids.

V gene TRBV6-1 combines with J gene TRBJ1-4, with 9 bases matching TRBD1. The V gene end was trimmed by 6 bases and the J gene end by 7 bases; junction bases not matched to a gene: 3. CDR3 length: 13 residues. Germline V gives CDR1 MNHNS, CDR2 SASEGT. In DNA, the CDR3 is TGTGCCAGCAGCCGGACAGGGGCTGAAAAACTGTTTTTT. Translation gives CASSRTGAEKLFF.

J is TRBJ2-5 and V is TRBV5-6; maybe TRBD2 (6 bases). The CDR3 runs 17 residues. Germline V gene lookup returns CDR1 SGHDT and CDR2 YYEEEE. Trimming shortened V by 0 bases and J by 7 bases, and 22 bases separated the two germline ends. The CDR3 loop reads CASSLVNGDGGGGTQYF. The CDR3, as DNA: TGTGCCAGCAGCTTGGTCAACGGGGACGGGGGAGGAGGGACCCAGTACTTC.

The V gene is TRBV5-1, the J gene TRBJ1-2; D remains ambiguous. CDR1 and CDR2 from the germline V gene are SGHRS and YFSETQ. The CDR3 consists of 13 residues. V was clipped by 4 bases and J by 0 bases, with 7 bases between them. CDR3: CASSLPANYGYTF. The CDR3 bases are TGCGCCAGCAGCCTCCCAGCTAACTATGGCTACACCTTC.

This clone appeared a single time. The gene calls are TRBV27 and TRBJ1-4; D uncertain. V gave up 8 bases and J gave up 8 bases, with 15 bases separating them. The CDR3 consists of 13 residues. Per the germline V gene, CDR1 is MNHEY and CDR2 is SMNVEV (reference sequence). The CDR3, as DNA: TGTGCCAGCCAAACGAACAGTGCCGAAAAACTGTTTTTT. Its translation is CASQTNSAEKLFF.

This clone was seen only a few times. The rearrangement links TRBV28 to TRBJ2-1, with TRBD1 identical over 11 bases. Trimming cost V 1 base and J 7 bases; bases outside gene matches: 9. This CDR3 comprises 17 residues. Germline V gene sequence: CDR1 MDHEN, CDR2 SYDVKM. The CDR3 DNA reads TGTGCCAGCAGTTTATCGGTGGACAGGGGGCTTAAGAATGAGCAGTTCTTC. Amino acids: CASSLSVDRGLKNEQFF. Full variable domain (remainder filled in from reference TRBV28 and TRBJ2-1): DVKVTQSSRYLVKRTGEKVFLECVQDMDHENMFWYRQDPGLGLRLIYFSYDVKMKEKGDIPEGYSVSREKKERFSLILESASTNQTSMYLCASSLSVDRGLKNEQFFGPGTRLTVL.

The genes are TRBV23-1 and TRBJ2-1; 7 bases line up with TRBD1. TRBV23-1 is given ORF status, its function remaining uncertain. J lost 2 bases, V lost 5 bases, and 9 bases had no gene match. The length of the CDR3 is 16 residues. The CDR3, as DNA: TGCGCCAGCAGTTTTGAGGGGGCCACAGCCTACAATGAGCAGTTCTTC. This translates into CASSFEGATAYNEQFF.

The chain combines TRBV19 with TRBJ1-1; 8 bases are a match to TRBD1. Germline V gives CDR1 LNHDA, CDR2 SQIVND (reference sequence). V trimming: 4 bases; J trimming: 3 bases; junction bases outside the gene matches: 7. CDR3 length equals 15 residues. The CDR3 reads CASSTGGEVDTEAFF. CDR3 bases: TGTGCCAGTAGTACAGGGGGCGAGGTGGACACTGAAGCTTTCTTT.